A single T cell receptor (beta chain) is shown here with its context. It has no known antigen specificity. One base away there is no much larger clone; base qualities are not given. The library was made by the immunoSEQ multiplex PCR assay. This is the immuneACCESS table as TCRdb keeps it, with only in-frame sequences that have V and J called. A part of the clones is gone; compared with another copy, unresolved V genes explain less than half, and the rest is unexplained. For this sample the table gives tens of thousands of clones, of which 85% to 90% were detected only once. Less than 10% of the sample rests with the top ten. The data stem from a study of control samples from healthy donors and cancer patients (dated by TCRdb to about 2020). This clonotype originated in a woman between 50 and 59 years old with colorectal cancer. The sequenced sample was PBMCs.

The CDR3 corresponds to CASSIRGDYGYTF. The DNA reads as follows: TGTGCCAGCAGTATACGAGGCGACTATGGCTACACCTTC. The chain links TRBV2 with TRBJ1-2; no D gene call is confident. V is pared back by 5 bases and J by 3 bases, with 10 bases lying between the germline termini. From a lookup of the germline V gene, CDR1 and CDR2 are SNHLY and FYNNEI. The CDR3 numbers 13 residues from cysteine through phenylalanine. CDR3 DNA is the only sequence kept; it has 39 bases, read in frame from the first base.